This T cell receptor beta chain was obtained from a study of Ad26.COV2.S vaccination and SARS-CoV-2 variants. Study background: Ad26.COV2.S was injected intramuscularly once or twice, 56 days apart.

Described treatment: around 19 received Ad26.COV2.S at low or high dose, single or two shots; several received placebo; per-sample allocation not given. Sampling happened 63 days after the first vaccine or placebo injection. Note on this clone: The target antigen is unknown.

General study findings and limits: Spike-specific TCR breadth was greater after Ad26.COV2.S than placebo. Placebo and vaccine recipients had non-spike TCR breadth that was similar. Breadth, reportedly substantial, characterized the spike-specific CD8+ and CD4+ T cell responses after vaccination.

The assay was immunoSEQ multiplex PCR, and TCRdb's table has in-frame clones only and misses some. The data show 300,000 to 400,000 clones, approximately 81% seen once. This receptor was obtained from a person between 18 and 65 years old who received the Ad26.COV2.S COVID-19 vaccine or a placebo. This specimen was peripheral blood, taken in a trial of Ad26.COV2.S vaccine versus placebo.

DNA of the CDR3: TGTGCCACGCAATTCCTTCAGGGCTCCTTCACTGAAGCTTTCTTT. Residues: CATQFLQGSFTEAFF. The rearrangement links TRBV28 to TRBJ1-1; D may be TRBD1 (5 bases). The CDR3 is 15 amino acids. CDR1 is MDHEN and CDR2 is SYDVKM in the germline V gene. Trimming pared 10 bases from V and 4 bases from J, leaving 22 bases between.